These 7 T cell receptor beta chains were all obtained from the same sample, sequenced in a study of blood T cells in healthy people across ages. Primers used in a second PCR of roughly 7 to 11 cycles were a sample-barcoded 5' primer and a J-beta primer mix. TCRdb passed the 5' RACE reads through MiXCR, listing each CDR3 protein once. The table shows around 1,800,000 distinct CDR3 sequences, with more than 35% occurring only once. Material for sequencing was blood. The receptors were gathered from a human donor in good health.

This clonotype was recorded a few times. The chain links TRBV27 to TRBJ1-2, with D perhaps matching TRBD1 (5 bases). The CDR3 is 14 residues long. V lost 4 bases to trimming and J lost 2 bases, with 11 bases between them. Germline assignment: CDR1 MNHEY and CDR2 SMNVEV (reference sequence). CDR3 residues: CASSSTEINYGYTF. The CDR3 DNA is TGTGCCAGCAGTTCGACAGAAATAAACTATGGCTACACCTTC.

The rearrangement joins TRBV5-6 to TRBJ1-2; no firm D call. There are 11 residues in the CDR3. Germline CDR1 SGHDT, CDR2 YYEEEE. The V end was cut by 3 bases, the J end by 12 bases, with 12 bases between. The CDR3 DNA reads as TGTGCCAGCAGCTCAGATTTTTTGCACACCTTC. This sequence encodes CASSSDFLHTF.

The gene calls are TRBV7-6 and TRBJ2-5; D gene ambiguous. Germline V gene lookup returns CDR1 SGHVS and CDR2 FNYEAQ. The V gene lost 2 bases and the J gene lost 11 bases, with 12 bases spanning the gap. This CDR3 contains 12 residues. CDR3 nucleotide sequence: TGTGCCAGCAGCTTACGTTGCGGTGAGCAGTACTTC. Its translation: CASSLRCGEQYF.

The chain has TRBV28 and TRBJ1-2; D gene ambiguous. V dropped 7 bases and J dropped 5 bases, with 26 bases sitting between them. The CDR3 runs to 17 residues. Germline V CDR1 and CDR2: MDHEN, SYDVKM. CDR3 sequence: CASTPTGGGHLSYGYTF. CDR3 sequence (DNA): TGTGCCAGCACTCCAACCGGAGGAGGGCACCTGTCGTATGGCTACACCTTC.

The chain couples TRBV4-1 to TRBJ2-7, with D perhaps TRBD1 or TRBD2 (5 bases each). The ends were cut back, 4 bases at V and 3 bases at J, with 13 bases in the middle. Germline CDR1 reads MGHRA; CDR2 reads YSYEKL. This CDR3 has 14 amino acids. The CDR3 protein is CASSPRDGGYEQYF. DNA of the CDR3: TGCGCCAGCAGCCCCCGGGACGGAGGCTACGAGCAGTACTTC.

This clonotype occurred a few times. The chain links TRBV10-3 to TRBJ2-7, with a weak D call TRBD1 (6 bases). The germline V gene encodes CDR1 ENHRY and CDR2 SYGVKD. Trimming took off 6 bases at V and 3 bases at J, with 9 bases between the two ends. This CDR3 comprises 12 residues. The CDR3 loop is CAIRETGYEQYF. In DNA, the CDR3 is TGTGCCATCAGGGAGACAGGCTACGAGCAGTACTTC.

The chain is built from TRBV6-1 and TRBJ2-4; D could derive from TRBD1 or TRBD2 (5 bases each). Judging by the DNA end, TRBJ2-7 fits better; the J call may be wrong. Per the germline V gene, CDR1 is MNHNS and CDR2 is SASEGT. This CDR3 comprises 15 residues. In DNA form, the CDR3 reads TGTGCCAGCAGTGAAGTTAAGGGGACGATCTACGAGCAGTACTTC. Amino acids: CASSEVKGTIYEQYF.